The rows below give T cell receptor beta chains drawn from one sample of a study of cytomegalovirus exposure and HLA in healthy donors. Libraries were prepared by immunoSEQ multiplex PCR; TCRdb keeps only in-frame clonotypes and omits some of them. The sample has about 200,000 clones; over 65% are singletons. The material sequenced was PBMCs. The origin of the receptors is a man aged 35 to 55 in good health and CMV-seronegative. Both conserved end residues are part of each CDR3. A D gene is named only where the DNA matches it firmly. Clone size appears in some rows only: once, few, many, or a class for an expanded clone.

-	TRBV9	TRBD2	TRBJ2-5	CASSVAGGKETQYF	TGTGCCAGCAGCGTAGCGGGAGGGAAAGAGACCCAGTACTTC
-	TRBV5-8	-	TRBJ2-7	CASSSLRGVFLF	TGTGCCAGCAGCTCCCTCAGGGGGGTCTTCCTCTTC
-	TRBV7-2	TRBD2	TRBJ2-2	CASSSQAGTGELFF	TGTGCCAGCAGCTCCCAAGCGGGAACCGGGGAGCTGTTTTTT
-	TRBV6-1	TRBD1	TRBJ2-4	CASSEYGTGLQNIQYF	TGTGCCAGCAGTGAATACGGGACAGGGTTGCAAAACATTCAGTACTTC
-	TRBV6-5	TRBD1	TRBJ1-1	CASRAGTGSNTEAFF	TGTGCCAGCAGGGCCGGGACAGGGAGTAACACTGAAGCTTTCTTT
many	TRBV7-3	-	TRBJ2-1	CASSLTEGAQFF	TGTGCCAGCAGCTTAACGGAAGGGGCTCAGTTCTTC
-	TRBV7-6	-	TRBJ2-2	CAGSLEGGQNTGELFF	TGTGCCGGCAGCTTAGAGGGGGGGCAGAACACCGGGGAGCTGTTTTTT
-	TRBV5-1	TRBD2	TRBJ2-7	CASRNTSGGVYEQYF	TGCGCCAGCAGGAATACTAGCGGGGGAGTCTACGAGCAGTACTTC
-	TRBV6-1	-	TRBJ1-3	CASTLQLTGNTIYF	TGTGCCAGCACCTTACAGCTTACTGGAAACACCATATATTTT
few	TRBV5-1	-	TRBJ1-5	CASSMGPEGNQPQHF	TGCGCCAGCAGCATGGGCCCGGAGGGCAATCAGCCCCAGCATTTT
-	TRBV5-1	-	TRBJ1-6	CASSLGESNSPLHF	TGCGCCAGCAGCTTGGGAGAAAGCAATTCACCCCTCCACTTT
-	TRBV4-1	-	TRBJ1-6	CASSAVYWSSYNSPLHF	TGCGCCAGCAGCGCTGTTTACTGGAGCTCCTATAATTCACCCCTCCACTTT
-	TRBV5-1	TRBD2	TRBJ2-1	CASSLGGEGLIEQFF	TGCGCCAGCAGCTTGGGGGGGGAGGGCCTTATTGAGCAGTTCTTC
-	TRBV9	-	TRBJ2-1	CASSVPGNEQFF	TGTGCCAGCAGCGTGCCAGGAAATGAGCAGTTCTTC
-	TRBV7-9	TRBD1	TRBJ2-1	CASRQTGTSSYNEQFF	TGTGCCAGCAGACAGACAGGGACCAGCTCCTACAATGAGCAGTTCTTC
-	TRBV9	TRBD1	TRBJ1-1	CASGGQGAEAFF	TGTGCCAGCGGAGGACAGGGCGCTGAAGCTTTCTTT
-	TRBV7-6	TRBD1	TRBJ1-1	CASSSGQGTEAFF	TGTGCCAGCAGCTCGGGACAGGGCACTGAAGCTTTCTTT
-	TRBV10-3	TRBD1	TRBJ1-5	CAISGDRGSGPQHF	TGTGCCATCAGTGGGGACAGGGGCTCAGGGCCCCAGCATTTT
-	TRBV6-1	-	TRBJ2-7	CASSGRGQVGYEQYF	TGTGCCAGCAGTGGGAGGGGGCAGGTGGGATACGAGCAGTACTTC
-	TRBV5-1	-	TRBJ2-2	CASREGYVGSGELFF	TGCGCCAGCAGGGAGGGTTACGTAGGATCCGGGGAGCTGTTTTTT
-	TRBV6-5	-	TRBJ2-1	CASSYSRRDTNNEQFF	TGTGCCAGCAGTTACTCGAGACGGGACACAAACAATGAGCAGTTCTTC
-	TRBV19	-	TRBJ2-7	CASSIGTELYEQYF	TGTGCCAGTAGTATAGGGACAGAACTCTACGAGCAGTACTTC
few	TRBV5-1	TRBD1	TRBJ2-4	CASSLGQGKNIQYF	TGCGCCAGCAGCTTGGGACAGGGTAAAAACATTCAGTACTTC
-	TRBV5-1	-	TRBJ1-2	CASSLDPNRAGEGYTF	TGCGCCAGCAGCTTGGACCCCAACAGGGCGGGGGAGGGCTACACCTTC
-	TRBV10-3	-	TRBJ2-7	CAISGGDWAYEQYF	TGTGCCATCAGTGGTGGGGACTGGGCCTACGAGCAGTACTTC
few	TRBV2	-	TRBJ1-5	CASSEALGQINQPQHF	TGTGCCAGCAGTGAAGCGCTTGGGCAGATTAATCAGCCCCAGCATTTT
-	TRBV4-1	TRBD2	TRBJ2-1	CASSPRTSGYNEQFF	TGCGCCAGCAGCCCTCGGACTAGCGGCTACAATGAGCAGTTCTTC
-	TRBV18	TRBD1	TRBJ2-7	CASSPGQGVSYEQYF	TGTGCCAGCTCACCTGGACAGGGAGTATCCTACGAGCAGTACTTC
-	TRBV4-1	-	TRBJ1-1	CASSQREATEAFF	TGCGCCAGCAGCCAAAGGGAGGCCACTGAAGCTTTCTTT
-	TRBV13	-	TRBJ1-3	CASSLDGGNTIYF	TGTGCCAGCAGCTTAGACGGGGGAAACACCATATATTTT
-	TRBV29-1	TRBD1	TRBJ2-3	CSVDTAQGAGTDTQYF	TGCAGCGTTGATACGGCACAGGGGGCCGGCACAGATACGCAGTATTTT
once	TRBV28	-	TRBJ1-5	CASSFGRGNQPQHF	TGTGCCAGCAGTTTTGGCCGGGGGAATCAGCCCCAGCATTTT
once	TRBV27	-	TRBJ2-7	CASSFGGGAYEQYF	TGTGCCAGCAGTTTTGGAGGGGGGGCCTACGAGCAGTACTTC
-	TRBV5-1	-	TRBJ1-1	CASSLEEGGITEAFF	TGCGCCAGCAGCTTGGAGGAGGGCGGGATCACTGAAGCTTTCTTT
-	TRBV5-1	-	TRBJ2-3	CASSFSSGSTDTQYF	TGCGCCAGCAGTTTTTCCAGCGGTAGCACAGATACGCAGTATTTT
-	TRBV11-2	TRBD1	TRBJ2-3	CASSFKFGTAQGDTQYF	TGTGCCAGCAGCTTTAAGTTCGGGACAGCCCAAGGAGATACGCAGTATTTT
few	TRBV27	-	TRBJ2-2	CASSFSGGGTGELFF	TGTGCCAGCAGTTTTTCAGGGGGAGGAACCGGGGAGCTGTTTTTT
-	TRBV7-2	-	TRBJ2-1	CASSQSGPAYNEQFF	TGTGCCAGCAGCCAGAGCGGGCCGGCCTACAATGAGCAGTTCTTC
-	TRBV5-1	TRBD1	TRBJ2-7	CASSRDRGYEQYF	TGCGCCAGCAGCCGGGACAGGGGTTACGAGCAGTACTTC
-	TRBV28	TRBD2	TRBJ2-7	CASSSTSGSFDEQYF	TGTGCCAGCAGTTCTACTAGCGGGAGTTTCGACGAGCAGTACTTC
-	TRBV14	TRBD2	TRBJ2-2	CASSMTVAGVRTGELFF	TGTGCCAGCAGCATGACAGTAGCGGGAGTCAGGACCGGGGAGCTGTTTTTT
-	TRBV6-5	-	TRBJ2-2	CASSYSARRGELFF	TGTGCCAGCAGTTACTCGGCGAGGAGAGGGGAGCTGTTTTTT
few	TRBV18	-	TRBJ1-2	CASSPLEVDYGYTF	TGTGCCAGCTCACCATTGGAGGTCGACTATGGCTACACCTTC
-	TRBV2	-	TRBJ2-5	CASNRGRAVETQYF	TGTGCGAGCAATAGGGGCAGGGCGGTGGAGACCCAGTACTTC
-	TRBV29-1	TRBD2	TRBJ2-1	CSAKTSVDEQFF	TGCAGCGCCAAGACTAGCGTCGATGAGCAGTTCTTC
-	TRBV6-5	TRBD1	TRBJ1-2	CASSPRTGSIYGYTF	TGTGCCAGCAGTCCCCGGACAGGATCCATCTATGGCTACACCTTC
-	TRBV2	TRBD1	TRBJ2-7	CASSAGGQVLLEQYF	TGTGCCAGCAGTGCCGGGGGACAGGTCTTACTGGAGCAGTACTTC
-	TRBV7-8	-	TRBJ1-3	CASSPQTGWNTIYF	TGTGCCAGCAGCCCCCAGACAGGTTGGAACACCATATATTTT
-	TRBV7-3	TRBD1	TRBJ2-7	CASSSGTGFSSYEQYF	TGTGCCAGCAGCTCTGGGACAGGTTTTAGTTCCTACGAGCAGTACTTC
-	TRBV5-4	TRBD2	TRBJ2-7	CASRRGGSGYEQYF	TGTGCCAGTCGCCGGGGGGGTAGCGGCTACGAGCAGTACTTC
-	TRBV15	TRBD2	TRBJ2-3	CATSTRTSKDTQYF	TGTGCCACCAGCACGAGGACTAGCAAAGATACGCAGTATTTT
few	TRBV18	-	TRBJ2-3	CASSPETDTQYF	TGTGCCAGCTCACCAGAGACAGATACGCAGTATTTT
-	TRBV7-2	-	TRBJ2-3	CASSLATGRGTDTQYF	TGTGCCAGCAGCTTAGCCACAGGGCGAGGCACAGATACGCAGTATTTT